Below, one TCR beta chain is given with its context. What it recognizes is unknown. The sample is drawn from a study of cytomegalovirus exposure and HLA in healthy donors. Findings and caveats of the study: The availability of immune exposure information extended only to CMV serostatus.

The CDR3 consists of 16 residues. V gave up 1 base and J gave up 1 base, with 14 bases separating them. Per germline, CDR1 GTSNPN and CDR2 SVGIG (reference sequence). PCR involved 60 Vbeta and 13 Jbeta primers. Assay used: immunoSEQ multiplex PCR; TCRdb lists only in-frame clones, some missing. The table has over 85,000 clones, 75% to 90% seen once; the top ten hold 1.5% to 2%. The chain combines TRBV30 with TRBJ1-3; D is perhaps TRBD1 (5 bases). Sequences were obtained from PBMCs. The origin of this receptor is a man aged 40-55 years in good health and CMV-seronegative. CDR3 in DNA: TGTGCCTGGAGTGGGGCCATCCCAGGGTCTGGAAACACCATATATTTT. It yields the protein CAWSGAIPGSGNTIYF.